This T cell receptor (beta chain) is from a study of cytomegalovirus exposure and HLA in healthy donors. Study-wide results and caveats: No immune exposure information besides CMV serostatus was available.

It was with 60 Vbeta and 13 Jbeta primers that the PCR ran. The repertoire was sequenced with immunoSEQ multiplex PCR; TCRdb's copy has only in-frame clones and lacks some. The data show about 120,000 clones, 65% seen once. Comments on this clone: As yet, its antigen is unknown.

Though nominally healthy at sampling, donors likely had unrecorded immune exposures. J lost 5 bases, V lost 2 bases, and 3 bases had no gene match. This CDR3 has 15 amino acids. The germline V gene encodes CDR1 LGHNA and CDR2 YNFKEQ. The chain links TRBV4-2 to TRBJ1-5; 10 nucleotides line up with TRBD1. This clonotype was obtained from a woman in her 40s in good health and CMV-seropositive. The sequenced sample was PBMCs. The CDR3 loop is CASSQLGTGDQPQHF. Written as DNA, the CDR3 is TGTGCCAGCAGCCAATTGGGGACAGGGGATCAGCCCCAGCATTTT.